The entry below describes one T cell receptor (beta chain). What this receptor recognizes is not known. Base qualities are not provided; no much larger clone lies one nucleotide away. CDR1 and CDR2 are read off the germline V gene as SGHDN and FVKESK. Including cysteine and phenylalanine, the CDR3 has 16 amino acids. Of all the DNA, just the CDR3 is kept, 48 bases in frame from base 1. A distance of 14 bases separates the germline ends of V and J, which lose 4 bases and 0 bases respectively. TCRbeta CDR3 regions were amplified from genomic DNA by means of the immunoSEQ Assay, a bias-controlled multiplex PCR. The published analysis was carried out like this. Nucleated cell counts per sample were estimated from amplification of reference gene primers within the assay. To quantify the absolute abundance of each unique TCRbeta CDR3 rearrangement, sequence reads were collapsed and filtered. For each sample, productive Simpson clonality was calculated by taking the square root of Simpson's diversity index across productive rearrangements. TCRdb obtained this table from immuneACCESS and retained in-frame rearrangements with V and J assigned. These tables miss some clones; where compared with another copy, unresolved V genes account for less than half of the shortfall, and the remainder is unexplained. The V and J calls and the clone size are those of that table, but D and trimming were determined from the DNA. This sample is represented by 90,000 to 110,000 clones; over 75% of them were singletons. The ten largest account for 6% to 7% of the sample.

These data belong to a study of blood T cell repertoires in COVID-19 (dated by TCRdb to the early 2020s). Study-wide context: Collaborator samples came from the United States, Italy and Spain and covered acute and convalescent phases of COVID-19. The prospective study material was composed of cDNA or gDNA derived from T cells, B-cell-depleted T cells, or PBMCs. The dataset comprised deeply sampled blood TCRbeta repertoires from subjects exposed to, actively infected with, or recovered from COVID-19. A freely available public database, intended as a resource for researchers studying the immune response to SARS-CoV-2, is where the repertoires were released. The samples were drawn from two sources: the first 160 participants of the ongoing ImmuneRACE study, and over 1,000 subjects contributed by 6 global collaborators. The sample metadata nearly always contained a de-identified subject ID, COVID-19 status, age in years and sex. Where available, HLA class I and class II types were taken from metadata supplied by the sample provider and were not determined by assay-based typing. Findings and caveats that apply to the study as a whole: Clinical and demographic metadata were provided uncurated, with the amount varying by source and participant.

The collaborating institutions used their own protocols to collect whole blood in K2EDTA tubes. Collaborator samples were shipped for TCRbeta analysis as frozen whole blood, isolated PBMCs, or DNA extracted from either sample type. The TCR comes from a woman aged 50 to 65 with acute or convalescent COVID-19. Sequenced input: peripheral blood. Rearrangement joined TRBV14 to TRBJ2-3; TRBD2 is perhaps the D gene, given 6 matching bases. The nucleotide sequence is TGTGCCAGCAGCCCGCAGGCGGGGCCGAGCACAGATACGCAGTATTTT. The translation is CASSPQAGPSTDTQYF.